This T cell receptor beta chain was found in a study of blood T cell repertoires in COVID-19. Study context: COVID-19 samples collected from the United States, Italy and Spain covered acute and convalescent phases. From T cells, B-cell-depleted T cells, or PBMCs came the material, which was cDNA or gDNA.

Per the germline V gene, CDR1 is GTSNPN and CDR2 is SVGIG (reference sequence). The CDR3 covers 17 residues. V gave up 5 bases and J gave up 3 bases, with 20 bases separating them. Source study methods: Reference gene primer amplification gave nucleated cell count estimates. Only in-frame clones appear in the TCRdb table, and some are missing; sequencing was by immunoSEQ multiplex PCR. Clone size and the V and J calls come from that table; the DNA yielded D and trimming. The sample lists approximately 240,000 clones; roughly 90% were seen once. The V gene is TRBV30, the J gene TRBJ1-6; tentatively, D is TRBD1 (5 bases). The specimen sequenced was peripheral blood. The TCR comes from a woman aged 40 to 49 who had recovered from COVID-19. The CDR3 sequence: CAWAPRYGAVYNSPLHF. CDR3 coding DNA: TGTGCCTGGGCCCCTCGTTATGGGGCTGTCTATAATTCACCCCTCCACTTT.